The present entry profiles one TCR beta chain with its context. Its matching antigen is unknown. This table comes from immunoSEQ multiplex PCR, and its TCRdb copy is limited to in-frame clones, with some not included. The sample consists of 140,000 or so clones, under 95% of them appearing once. These data belong to a study of T cell responses to AZD1222 COVID-19 vaccine. For the study at large: Second doses that came at about 4 or about 12 weeks were put together.

This CDR3 has 13 residues. Germline CDR1 ENHRY, CDR2 SYGVKD. V lost 4 bases to trimming and J lost 5 bases, with 9 bases between them. Points from the study as a whole: The repertoires were collected only after the peak T cell response. Along spike, vaccine-associated CD4 TCRs were found throughout, with dominance at 160-218 and 743-854.

Sequenced material: peripheral blood, taken on day 0 of AZD1222 vaccination. The receptor was derived from an adult in good health. The J gene is TRBJ1-5, the V gene TRBV10-3, with D perhaps matching TRBD1 (5 bases). Written as DNA, the CDR3 is TGTGCCATCAGTGGGAGGGGAGATCAGCCCCAGCATTTT. Translation: CAISGRGDQPQHF.